The 7 T cell receptor beta chains reported below all come from one sample, sequenced in a study of human T cells and chemical hapten exposure. Using its own MiXCR run on the RACE reads, TCRdb lists one record per CDR3 protein. The sample includes around 75,000 distinct CDR3 sequences, approximately 12% of them seen just once. Regarding time point: patch test 1, 2 weeks after DPC sensitization. Sample treatment: therapeutic diphenylcyclopropenone sensitization with weekly scalp DPC. Material: whole blood, obtained in connection with sensitization to the hapten diphenylcyclopropenone (DPC). The receptors originated from a woman aged 60-75 years with alopecia areata. Some clones in this sample may be carry-over from other donors' samples.

Only a few counts were recorded for this clonotype. The V call is TRBV10-3, the J call TRBJ2-1; D is unclear. Between the trimmed V and J ends, which lost 3 bases and 5 bases, there was a span of 11 bases. Per the germline V gene, CDR1 is ENHRY and CDR2 is SYGVKD. This CDR3 comprises 14 residues. CDR3 residues: CAISEGIPDNEQFF. The CDR3 DNA reads as TGTGCCATCAGTGAAGGGATACCTGACAATGAGCAGTTCTTC.

The chain combines TRBV6-5 with TRBJ2-2; 9 positions agree with TRBD1. Trimming took 6 bases from V and 5 from J; bases not matched to a gene: 7. Germline values: CDR1 MNHEY, CDR2 SVGAGI. The CDR3 loop spans 15 amino acids. CDR3 amino acids: CASRKTGGRTGELFF. The CDR3 bases are TGTGCCAGCAGGAAGACAGGGGGAAGGACCGGGGAGCTGTTTTTT.

The CDR3 coding sequence is TGTGCCAGCAGCCAAGATTTTAGCGGGGAAATCGGAGAGACCCAGTACTTC. As protein: CASSQDFSGEIGETQYF. The V and J genes are TRBV3-1 and TRBJ2-5, with 8 bases fitting TRBD2. Germline CDR1 reads LGHDT; CDR2 reads YNNKEL (reference sequence). This CDR3 comprises 17 residues. V shed 0 bases, J shed 4 bases, and the junction held 10 bases outside the gene matches.

The chain uses TRBV5-1 and TRBJ2-3, with TRBD1 as a possible D gene (6 bases). The CDR3 extends over 15 amino acids. The germline gives CDR1 SGHRS, CDR2 YFSETQ. Trimming removed 3 bases from V and 3 bases from J, with 14 bases in between. The CDR3 DNA sequence: TGCGCCAGCAGCTCCTCGACAGGTAGTACAGATACGCAGTATTTT. Translation gives CASSSSTGSTDTQYF.

This chain uses TRBV29-1 with TRBJ2-7, with D perhaps TRBD2 (5 bases). Germline assignment: CDR1 SQVTM and CDR2 ANQGSEA. The germline V and J ends were trimmed by 5 bases and 5 bases, with 13 bases remaining between them. This CDR3 is built from 12 residues. CDR3 sequence (DNA): TGCAGCGTTCGGCTAGCTTACCACGAGCAGTACTTC. Translated: CSVRLAYHEQYF.

The chain has TRBV2 and TRBJ1-5, with TRBD1 matching over 7 bases. Per germline, CDR1 SNHLY and CDR2 FYNNEI. V dropped 6 bases and J dropped 11; count of bases not matched to a gene: 13. The CDR3 is 14 amino acids. This CDR3 reads CASSSTQGRTAQHF. DNA of the CDR3: TGTGCCAGCAGCTCTACACAGGGGCGGACAGCCCAGCATTTT.

V usage is TRBV5-1 and J usage is TRBJ2-2; D is unresolved. V lost 4 bases and J lost 3, with 7 bases in between. This CDR3 comprises 13 residues. Germline CDR1 and CDR2: SGHRS and YFSETQ. CDR3 in DNA: TGCGCCAGCAGCCCAAGTGACACCGGGGAGCTGTTTTTT. Translation: CASSPSDTGELFF.